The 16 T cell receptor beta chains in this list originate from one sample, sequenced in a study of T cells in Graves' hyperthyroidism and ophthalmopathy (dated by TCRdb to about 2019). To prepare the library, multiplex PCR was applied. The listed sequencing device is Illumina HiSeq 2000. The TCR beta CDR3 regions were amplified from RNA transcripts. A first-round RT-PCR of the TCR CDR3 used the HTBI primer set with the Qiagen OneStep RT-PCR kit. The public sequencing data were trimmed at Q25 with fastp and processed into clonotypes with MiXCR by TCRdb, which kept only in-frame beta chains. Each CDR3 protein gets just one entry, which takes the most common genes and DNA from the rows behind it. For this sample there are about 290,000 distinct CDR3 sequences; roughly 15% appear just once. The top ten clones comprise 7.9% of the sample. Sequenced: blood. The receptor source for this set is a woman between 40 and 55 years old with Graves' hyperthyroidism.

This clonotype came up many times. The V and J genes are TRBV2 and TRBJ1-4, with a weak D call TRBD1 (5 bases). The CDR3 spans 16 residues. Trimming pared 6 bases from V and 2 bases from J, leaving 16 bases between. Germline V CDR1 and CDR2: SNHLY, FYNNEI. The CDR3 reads CASSRGGVLTNEKLFF. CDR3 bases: TGTGCCAGCAGCCGGGGGGGAGTTCTTACTAATGAAAAACTGTTTTTT. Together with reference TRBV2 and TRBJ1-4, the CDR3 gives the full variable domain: EPEVTQTPSHQVTQMGQEVILRCVPISNHLYFYWYRQILGQKVEFLVSFYNNEISEKSEIFDDQFSVERPDGSNFTLKIRSTKLEDSAMYFCASSRGGVLTNEKLFFGSGTQLSVL.

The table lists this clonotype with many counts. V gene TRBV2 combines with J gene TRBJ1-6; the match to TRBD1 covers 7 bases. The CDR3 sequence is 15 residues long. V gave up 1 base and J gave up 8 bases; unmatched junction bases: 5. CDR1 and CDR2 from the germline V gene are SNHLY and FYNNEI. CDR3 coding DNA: TGTGCCAGCAGTGAAGAGGGACAGCGGGATTCACCCCTCCACTTT. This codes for CASSEEGQRDSPLHF. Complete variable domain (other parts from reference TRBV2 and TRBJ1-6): EPEVTQTPSHQVTQMGQEVILRCVPISNHLYFYWYRQILGQKVEFLVSFYNNEISEKSEIFDDQFSVERPDGSNFTLKIRSTKLEDSAMYFCASSEEGQRDSPLHFGNGTRLTVT.

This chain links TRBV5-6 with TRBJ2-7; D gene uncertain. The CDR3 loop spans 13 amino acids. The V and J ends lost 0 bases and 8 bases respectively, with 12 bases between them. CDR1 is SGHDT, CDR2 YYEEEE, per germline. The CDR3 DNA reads TGTGCCAGCAGCTTGGACTCTAGAGTCAAGCAGTACTTC. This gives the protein CASSLDSRVKQYF. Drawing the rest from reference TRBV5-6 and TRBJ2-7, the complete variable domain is DAGVTQSPTHLIKTRGQQVTLRCSPKSGHDTVSWYQQALGQGPQFIFQYYEEEERQRGNFPDRFSGHQFPNYSSELNVNALLLGDSALYLCASSLDSRVKQYFGPGTRLTVT.

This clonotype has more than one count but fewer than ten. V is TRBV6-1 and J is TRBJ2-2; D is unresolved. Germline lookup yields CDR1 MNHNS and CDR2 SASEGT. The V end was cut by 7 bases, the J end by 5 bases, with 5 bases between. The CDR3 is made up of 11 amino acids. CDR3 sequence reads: CASIRTGELFF. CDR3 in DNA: TGTGCCAGCATCAGAACCGGGGAGCTGTTTTTT.

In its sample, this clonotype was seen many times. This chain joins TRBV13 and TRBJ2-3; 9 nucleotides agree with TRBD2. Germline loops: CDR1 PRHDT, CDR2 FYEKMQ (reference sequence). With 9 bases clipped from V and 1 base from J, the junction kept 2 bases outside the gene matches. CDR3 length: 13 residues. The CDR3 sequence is CASRLAGTDTQYF. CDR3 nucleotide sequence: TGTGCCAGTCGACTAGCGGGCACAGATACGCAGTATTTT.

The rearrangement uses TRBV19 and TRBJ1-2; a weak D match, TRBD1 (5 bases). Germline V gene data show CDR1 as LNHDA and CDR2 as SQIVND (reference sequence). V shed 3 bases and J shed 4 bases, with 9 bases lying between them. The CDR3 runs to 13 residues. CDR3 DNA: TGTGCCAGTAGTATTGACAGCGTCTATGGCTACACCTTC. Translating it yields CASSIDSVYGYTF.

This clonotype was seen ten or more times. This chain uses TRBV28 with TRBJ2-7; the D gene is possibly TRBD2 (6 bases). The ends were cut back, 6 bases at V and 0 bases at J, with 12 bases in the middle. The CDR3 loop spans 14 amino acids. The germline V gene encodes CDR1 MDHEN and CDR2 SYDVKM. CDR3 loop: CASRSGGSSYEQYF. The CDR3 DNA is TGTGCCAGCAGGAGTGGGGGGTCCTCCTACGAGCAGTACTTC.

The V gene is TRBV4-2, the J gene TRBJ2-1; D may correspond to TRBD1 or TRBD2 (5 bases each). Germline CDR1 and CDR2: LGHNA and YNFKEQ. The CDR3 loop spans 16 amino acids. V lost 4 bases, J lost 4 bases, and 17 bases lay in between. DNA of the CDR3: TGTGCCAGCAGCCCGAAGGGCTCTGGGGGTTACAATGAGCAGTTCTTC. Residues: CASSPKGSGGYNEQFF.

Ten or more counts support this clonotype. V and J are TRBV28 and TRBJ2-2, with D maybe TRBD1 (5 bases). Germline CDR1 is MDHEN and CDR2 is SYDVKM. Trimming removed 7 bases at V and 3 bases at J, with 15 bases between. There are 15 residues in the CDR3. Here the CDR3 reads CASTQSQGYTGELFF. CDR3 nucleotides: TGTGCCAGCACCCAAAGTCAGGGTTACACCGGGGAGCTGTTTTTT.

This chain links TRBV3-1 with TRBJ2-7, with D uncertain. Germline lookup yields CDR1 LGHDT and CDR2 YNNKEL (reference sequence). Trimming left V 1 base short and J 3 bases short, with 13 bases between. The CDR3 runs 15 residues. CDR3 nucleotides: TGTGCCAGCAGCCAAGTGCCAGGCGGAAACTACGAGCAGTACTTC. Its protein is CASSQVPGGNYEQYF.

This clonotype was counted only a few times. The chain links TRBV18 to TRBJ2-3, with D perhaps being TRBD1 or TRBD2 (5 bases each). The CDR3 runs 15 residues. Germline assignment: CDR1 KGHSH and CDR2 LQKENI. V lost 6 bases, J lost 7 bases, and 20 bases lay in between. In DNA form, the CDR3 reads TGTGCCAGCTCGCCGGGACCCGCCGCCCGCCATACGCAGTATTTT. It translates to CASSPGPAARHTQYF.

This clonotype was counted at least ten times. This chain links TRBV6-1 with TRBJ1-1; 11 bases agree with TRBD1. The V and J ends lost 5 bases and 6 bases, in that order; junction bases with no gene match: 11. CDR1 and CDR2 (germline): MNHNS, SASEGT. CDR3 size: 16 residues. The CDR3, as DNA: TGTGCCAGCAGTCTTGCGCCGGGACAGGGGGGGTCTGAAGCTTTCTTT. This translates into CASSLAPGQGGSEAFF.

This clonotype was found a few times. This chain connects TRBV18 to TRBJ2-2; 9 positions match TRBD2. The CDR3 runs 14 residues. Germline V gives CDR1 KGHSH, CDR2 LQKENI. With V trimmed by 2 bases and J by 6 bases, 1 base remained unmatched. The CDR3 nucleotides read TGTGCCAGCTCACCAGGACTAGCGCCCGGGGAGCTGTTTTTT. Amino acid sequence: CASSPGLAPGELFF.

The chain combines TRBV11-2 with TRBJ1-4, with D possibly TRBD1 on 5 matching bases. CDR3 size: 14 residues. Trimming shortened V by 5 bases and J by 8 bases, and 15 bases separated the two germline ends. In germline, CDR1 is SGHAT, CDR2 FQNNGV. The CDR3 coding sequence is TGTGCCAGCAGCCCGGACACTAAGTTGGAAAAACTGTTTTTT. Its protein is CASSPDTKLEKLFF.

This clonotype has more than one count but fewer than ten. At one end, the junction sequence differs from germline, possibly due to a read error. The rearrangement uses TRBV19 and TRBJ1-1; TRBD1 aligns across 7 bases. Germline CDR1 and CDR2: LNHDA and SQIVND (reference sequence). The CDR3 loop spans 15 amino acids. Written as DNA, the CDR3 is TGTGCCAGTAGTCCCCGACAGGGAGGGAACGCTGAAGCTTTCTTT. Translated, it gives CASSPRQGGNAEAFF.

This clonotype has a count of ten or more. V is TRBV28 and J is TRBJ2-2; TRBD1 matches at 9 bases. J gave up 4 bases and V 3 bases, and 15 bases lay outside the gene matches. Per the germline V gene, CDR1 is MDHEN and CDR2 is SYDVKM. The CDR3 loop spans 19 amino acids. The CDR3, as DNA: TGTGCCAGCAGTTTGATCCCCGGGACAGGGCGATCCGTCACCGGGGAGCTGTTTTTT. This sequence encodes CASSLIPGTGRSVTGELFF.